This passage covers 15 T cell receptor beta chains from one sample sequenced in a study of blood T cell repertoires in COVID-19. Produced via immunoSEQ multiplex PCR; TCRdb's table is partial and in-frame only. This repertoire shows under 150,000 clones, 79% found once; its top ten account for about 4%. The sample consisted of peripheral blood. Source of these receptors: a woman over 75 with acute or convalescent COVID-19.

This rearrangement joins TRBV30 to TRBJ1-4; 12 bases agree with TRBD1. With V trimmed by 3 bases and J by 7 bases, 6 bases remained unmatched. The CDR3 sequence is 15 residues long. The germline V gene has CDR1 GTSNPN and CDR2 SVGIG (reference sequence). The CDR3 region is CAWRPGQGAGEKLFF. In DNA, the CDR3 is TGTGCCTGGAGGCCGGGACAGGGGGCAGGTGAAAAACTGTTTTTT.

This rearrangement joins TRBV28 to TRBJ2-7; TRBD1 aligns across 7 bases. The CDR3 runs 12 residues. The V and J ends lost 6 bases and 6 bases, in that order; junction bases with no gene match: 5. Germline CDR1 MDHEN, CDR2 SYDVKM. The DNA of the CDR3 is TGTGCCAGCAGCCTACAGGGGACCGAGCAGTACTTC. This sequence encodes CASSLQGTEQYF.

This chain uses TRBV28 with TRBJ1-6, with D perhaps TRBD1 (5 bases). The germline CDR1 and CDR2 sequences are MDHEN and SYDVKM. Trimming pared 7 bases from V and 6 bases from J, leaving 13 bases between. There are 14 residues in the CDR3. The CDR3: CASILGGGNSPLHF. CDR3 in DNA: TGTGCCAGCATCCTCGGGGGGGGTAATTCACCCCTCCACTTT.

CDR3 loop: CASSQDRDRGSDEQFF. The CDR3 region has the DNA TGTGCCAGCAGCCAGGACCGGGACAGGGGATCGGATGAGCAGTTCTTC. The chain combines TRBV6-2 or TRBV6-3 with TRBJ2-1, with 10 nucleotides matching TRBD1. This CDR3 region has 16 residues. CDR1 is MNHEY, CDR2 SVGEGT, per germline. V shed 6 bases and J 8 bases; nucleotides not matched to a gene: 13.

The chain joins TRBV7-8 to TRBJ2-7, with D uncertain. The V end was cut by 4 bases, the J end by 0 bases, with 13 bases between. CDR1 is SGHVS, CDR2 FQNEAQ, per germline. The CDR3 extends over 15 amino acids. The CDR3 coding sequence is TGTGCCAGCAGCTCCCCCGCAGGCCGCTCCTACGAGCAGTACTTC. Amino acid sequence: CASSSPAGRSYEQYF.

This clone was seen more than once but under ten times. This rearrangement joins TRBV9 to TRBJ1-3; a possible D gene is TRBD1 (5 bases). The CDR3 is 20 amino acids. Germline values: CDR1 SGDLS, CDR2 YYNGEE. The V end was cut by 0 bases, the J end by 1 base, with 23 bases between. The CDR3: CASSVAPLGDAGDSGNTIYF. The CDR3 DNA is TGTGCCAGCAGCGTAGCCCCCCTCGGGGACGCGGGAGATTCTGGAAACACCATATATTTT. The full variable domain, in which reference TRBV9 and TRBJ1-3 provide the parts outside the CDR3, is DSGVTQTPKHLITATGQRVTLRCSPRSGDLSVYWYQQSLDQGLQFLIQYYNGEERAKGNILERFSAQQFPDLHSELNLSSLELGDSALYFCASSVAPLGDAGDSGNTIYFGEGSWLTVV.

The chain employs TRBV19 and TRBJ2-1; a possible D gene is TRBD2 (6 bases). Germline V gene lookup returns CDR1 LNHDA and CDR2 SQIVND (reference sequence). The CDR3 covers 14 residues. V lost 8 bases and J lost 0, with 11 bases in between. CDR3 region: CASDRGSSYNEQFF. The CDR3 coding sequence is TGTGCCAGTGACCGGGGGAGCTCCTACAATGAGCAGTTCTTC.

The chain employs TRBV7-9 and TRBJ1-1; 7 bases fit TRBD1. This CDR3 contains 13 residues. CDR1 is SEHNR and CDR2 is FQNEAQ in the germline V gene (reference sequence). V was pared by 3 bases and J by 8 bases, with 6 bases of the junction left unmatched. The CDR3 region is CASSFPYRGEAFF. The CDR3 coding sequence is TGTGCCAGCAGCTTCCCTTACAGGGGAGAAGCTTTCTTT.

V and J are TRBV7-2 and TRBJ2-3; TRBD1 matches at 8 bases. Trimming took 4 bases from V and 2 from J; bases not matched to a gene: 5. Germline V lookup: CDR1 SGHTA, CDR2 FQGNSA. This CDR3 region has 15 residues. In DNA form, the CDR3 reads TGTGCCAGCAGCTCGGGGACAGGCTACACAGATACGCAGTATTTT. Its translation: CASSSGTGYTDTQYF.

This clone appeared many times. The chain carries TRBV7-9 and TRBJ1-3, with 11 nucleotides matching TRBD1. V lost 4 bases to trimming and J lost 7 bases; unmatched junction nucleotides: 9. CDR3 length: 16 residues. Germline assignment: CDR1 SEHNR and CDR2 FQNEAQ (reference sequence). CDR3 residues: CASSSARTGGSNTIYF. The CDR3 bases are TGTGCCAGCAGCTCCGCCCGGACAGGGGGCTCCAACACCATATATTTT. Combining the CDR3 with reference TRBV7-9 and TRBJ1-3 gives the whole variable domain DTGVSQNPRHKITKRGQNVTFRCDPISEHNRLYWYRQTLGQGPEFLTYFQNEAQLEKSRLLSDRFSAERPKGSFSTLEIQRTEQGDSAMYLCASSSARTGGSNTIYFGEGSWLTVV.

This clone was detected a few times. The chain recombines TRBV7-6 with TRBJ2-7, with 13 bases aligning to TRBD2. The J segment lost 3 bases and the V segment lost 3 bases, leaving 2 bases of the junction unmatched. CDR3 length: 15 amino acids. Germline CDR1 is SGHVS and CDR2 is FNYEAQ. The CDR3 sequence is CASSLRTSGGYEQYF. The CDR3 DNA reads as TGTGCCAGCAGCTTGAGGACTAGCGGGGGCTACGAGCAGTACTTC.

The chain joins TRBV7-2 to TRBJ2-3; D is ambiguous. Germline loops: CDR1 SGHTA, CDR2 FQGNSA. The CDR3 runs 14 residues. Trimming left V 4 bases short and J 0 bases short, with 8 bases between. The CDR3 region is CASSSDWSTDTQYF. Here the CDR3 DNA reads TGTGCCAGCAGCTCAGACTGGAGCACAGATACGCAGTATTTT.

This clone was counted only a few times. The chain carries TRBV5-1 and TRBJ1-1; 9 bases line up with TRBD1. CDR1 is SGHRS and CDR2 is YFSETQ in the germline V gene. J gave up 1 base and V 7 bases, and 5 bases lay outside the gene matches. CDR3 length equals 14 residues. The CDR3: CASSRTGENTEAFF. The DNA for the CDR3 is TGCGCCAGCTCCCGGACAGGGGAGAACACTGAAGCTTTCTTT.

The V and J genes are TRBV30 and TRBJ1-4, with D maybe TRBD1 (6 bases). In germline, CDR1 is GTSNPN, CDR2 SVGIG (reference sequence). With 3 bases removed from V and 7 bases from J, the gap between germline ends came to 24 bases. The CDR3 covers 17 residues. The CDR3 is CAWSQSRGQVRGEKLFF. In DNA, the CDR3 is TGTGCCTGGAGCCAGAGCAGGGGCCAGGTCCGGGGTGAAAAACTGTTTTTT.

The chain couples TRBV6-2 or TRBV6-3 to TRBJ2-7, with 8 bases identical to TRBD1. The CDR3 covers 14 residues. Germline values: CDR1 MNHEY, CDR2 SVGEGT. Germline trimming cut 6 bases from V and 1 base from J; bases unmatched to any gene: 5. The chain's CDR3 is CASSRQGPSYEQYF. CDR3 sequence (DNA): TGTGCCAGCAGCCGACAGGGGCCATCCTACGAGCAGTACTTC.